Listed here are 25 T cell receptor beta chains from one sample, sequenced in a study of cytomegalovirus exposure and HLA in healthy donors. Sequencing was performed with immunoSEQ multiplex PCR; in TCRdb, only in-frame clones are kept and a portion is missing. This table has more than 95,000 clones, less than 90% appearing once. The sample was PBMCs. These receptors originate from a man aged 18 to 35 in good health and CMV-seropositive.

Here the CDR3 reads CASSRNSAYTGELFF. CDR3 bases: TGCGCCAGCAGCAGAAACAGTGCTTACACCGGGGAGCTGTTTTTT. The V gene is TRBV5-1, the J gene TRBJ2-2; D unresolved. The CDR3 totals 15 residues. V lost 4 bases and J 3 bases, leaving 13 bases between the germline ends. Germline assignment: CDR1 SGHRS and CDR2 YFSETQ.

The J gene is TRBJ2-3, the V gene TRBV2, with D perhaps matching TRBD1 (5 bases). CDR1 is SNHLY and CDR2 is FYNNEI in the germline V gene. CDR3 length: 14 residues. V lost 3 bases and J 1 base, leaving 8 bases between the germline ends. The CDR3: CASSDRAGTDTQYF. In nucleotides, the CDR3 is TGTGCCAGCAGTGACAGGGCGGGCACAGATACGCAGTATTTT.

This chain links TRBV5-5 with TRBJ2-3; no clear D gene. This CDR3 is 15 amino acids long. Germline CDR1 and CDR2: SGHKS and YYEKEE (reference sequence). V was pared by 4 bases and J by 2 bases, with 14 bases between. The CDR3 sequence: CASSLVPLSTDTQYF. The CDR3 region has the DNA TGTGCCAGCAGCCTGGTTCCACTATCCACAGATACGCAGTATTTT. The full variable domain, its missing parts supplied by reference TRBV5-5 and TRBJ2-3, is DAGVTQSPTHLIKTRGQQVTLRCSPISGHKSVSWYQQVLGQGPQFIFQYYEKEERGRGNFPDRFSARQFPNYSSELNVNALLLGDSALYLCASSLVPLSTDTQYFGPGTRLTVL.

This clone was observed a single time. V usage is TRBV28 and J usage is TRBJ2-2; possible D gene TRBD2, 6 bases. CDR3 size: 17 residues. Germline CDR1 MDHEN, CDR2 SYDVKM. V gave up 6 bases and J gave up 5 bases, with 22 bases separating them. CDR3 in amino acids: CASSPGTPEGMTGELFF. Written as DNA, the CDR3 is TGTGCCAGCAGCCCTGGGACCCCGGAGGGGATGACCGGGGAGCTGTTTTTT.

The table lists this clone with a count of one. This sequence joins TRBV5-4 and TRBJ1-4; the D is unclear. V shed 2 bases and J shed 0 bases, with 5 bases lying between them. This CDR3 is built from 14 residues. The germline V gene encodes CDR1 SGHNT and CDR2 YYREEE (reference sequence). CDR3 DNA sequence: TGTGCCAGCAGCTTACAAGCAACTAATGAAAAACTGTTTTTT. Translation gives CASSLQATNEKLFF.

There are a few counts of this clone. The rearrangement joins TRBV29-1 to TRBJ1-5; tentatively, D is TRBD1 (6 bases). V lost 4 bases and J lost 3, with 10 bases in between. This CDR3 spans 13 amino acids. Germline V lookup: CDR1 SQVTM, CDR2 ANQGSEA. DNA for the CDR3: TGCAGCGTTGCCAGGGGAAACAATCAGCCCCAGCATTTT. This encodes CSVARGNNQPQHF. Full variable domain (remainder filled in from reference TRBV29-1 and TRBJ1-5): SAVISQKPSRDICQRGTSLTIQCQVDSQVTMMFWYRQQPGQSLTLIATANQGSEATYESGFVIDKFPISRPNLTFSTLTVSNMSPEDSSIYLCSVARGNNQPQHFGDGTRLSIL.

This chain uses TRBV19 with TRBJ1-2, with 9 bases matching TRBD1. Germline CDR1 is LNHDA and CDR2 is SQIVND (reference sequence). V shed 1 base, J shed 4 bases, and the junction held 7 bases outside the gene matches. The CDR3 covers 16 residues. The CDR3 coding sequence is TGTGCCAGTAGTATAGGAGAGGGACAGGGTGGCTATGGCTACACCTTC. Residues: CASSIGEGQGGYGYTF.

V is TRBV6-7 and J is TRBJ2-7; 8 bases are shared with TRBD1. TRBV6-7 is an ORF; its function is uncertain. This CDR3 has 11 residues. Trimming cost V 9 bases and J 6 bases; bases outside gene matches: 4. The CDR3 sequence: CASVQGAEQYF. The CDR3 nucleotides are TGTGCCAGTGTTCAGGGGGCCGAGCAGTACTTC.

J is TRBJ2-1 and V is TRBV5-6, with a weak D call TRBD1 (6 bases). From germline, CDR1 is SGHDT and CDR2 YYEEEE. The V end was cut by 4 bases, the J end by 4 bases, with 15 bases between. The CDR3 is 15 residues long. Here the CDR3 DNA reads TGTGCCAGCAGCACCAGGGACACCGCGTACAATGAGCAGTTCTTC. It translates to CASSTRDTAYNEQFF.

This clone was counted once. This chain's CDR3 is CASSYSGGRDTQYF. As DNA, the CDR3 is TGTGCCAGCAGTTACAGCGGGGGCAGGGATACGCAGTATTTT. The genes are TRBV27 and TRBJ2-3; 8 bases fit TRBD2. The CDR3 spans 14 residues. Germline V gene sequence: CDR1 MNHEY, CDR2 SMNVEV (reference sequence). J lost 6 bases, V lost 4 bases, and 6 bases had no gene match.

The gene calls are TRBV6-1 and TRBJ2-1, with 7 bases identical to TRBD1. The germline V gene has CDR1 MNHNS and CDR2 SASEGT. This CDR3 has 14 amino acids. Trimming cost V 5 bases and J 4 bases; bases outside gene matches: 5. CDR3 sequence (DNA): TGTGCCAGCAGTACCCGACAGGGTTACAATGAGCAGTTCTTC. Protein product: CASSTRQGYNEQFF.

The V gene is TRBV5-1, the J gene TRBJ2-3, with 12 bases that match TRBD2. The CDR3 is 18 residues long. Trimming at V came to 3 bases and at J to 2 bases, leaving 10 bases not matched to a gene. CDR1 is SGHRS, CDR2 YFSETQ, per germline. CDR3 in amino acids: CASSSFLTSGGTTDTQYF. DNA for the CDR3: TGCGCCAGCAGCTCCTTCTTAACTAGCGGGGGGACCACAGATACGCAGTATTTT. Together with reference TRBV5-1 and TRBJ2-3, the CDR3 gives the full variable domain: KAGVTQTPRYLIKTRGQQVTLSCSPISGHRSVSWYQQTPGQGLQFLFEYFSETQRNKGNFPGRFSGRQFSNSRSEMNVSTLELGDSALYLCASSSFLTSGGTTDTQYFGPGTRLTVL.

The chain recombines TRBV15 with TRBJ2-7; TRBD2 is a possible D gene (5 bases). V was trimmed by 5 bases and J by 3 bases, leaving 8 bases between them. The germline V gene has CDR1 LNHNV and CDR2 YYDKDF (reference sequence). This CDR3 is built from 12 residues. In DNA form, the CDR3 reads TGTGCCACCAGCGTACGGGGCTACGAGCAGTACTTC. Protein product: CATSVRGYEQYF. Variable domain in full (rest from reference TRBV15 and TRBJ2-7): DAMVIQNPRYQVTQFGKPVTLSCSQTLNHNVMYWYQQKSSQAPKLLFHYYDKDFNNEADTPDNFQSRRPNTSFCFLDIRSPGLGDTAMYLCATSVRGYEQYFGPGTRLTVT.

The chain couples TRBV5-1 to TRBJ2-3; perhaps TRBD2 as D (6 bases). The V gene lost 4 bases and the J gene lost 0 bases, with 12 bases spanning the gap. CDR3 length: 15 amino acids. Germline CDR1 reads SGHRS; CDR2 reads YFSETQ. In DNA, the CDR3 is TGCGCCAGCAGCCTCGGGGGACTTAGCACAGATACGCAGTATTTT. Its translation is CASSLGGLSTDTQYF.

With regard to this clone: This specimen includes other DNA sequences encoding the same CDR3. The chain employs TRBV19 and TRBJ2-7; 9 nucleotides match TRBD1. The CDR3 runs 14 residues. After removal of 3 bases from V and 4 bases from J, the junction contained 4 bases not matched to a gene. CDR1 and CDR2 (germline): LNHDA, SQIVND (reference sequence). As DNA, the CDR3 is TGTGCCAGTAGTATCGGGACAGGGTTATACGAGCAGTACTTC. It yields the protein CASSIGTGLYEQYF.

V and J are TRBV4-1 and TRBJ1-1; D call uncertain. Trimming pared 7 bases from V and 1 base from J, leaving 16 bases between. The CDR3 covers 15 residues. Germline lookup yields CDR1 MGHRA and CDR2 YSYEKL. CDR3: CASTRPGRENTEAFF. CDR3 nucleotides: TGCGCCAGCACCCGGCCCGGACGGGAGAACACTGAAGCTTTCTTT.

The gene calls are TRBV6-1 and TRBJ1-5; maybe TRBD1 (5 bases). Trimming removed 0 bases from V and 5 bases from J, with 17 bases in between. The CDR3 runs to 17 residues. CDR1 MNHNS and CDR2 SASEGT come from the germline V gene. The CDR3 region is CASSEAPMGRVDQPQHF. DNA for the CDR3: TGTGCCAGCAGTGAAGCGCCTATGGGCAGGGTTGATCAGCCCCAGCATTTT.

The V and J genes are TRBV29-1 and TRBJ1-2; possible D gene TRBD1, 5 bases. V lost 7 bases to trimming and J lost 4 bases, with 13 bases between them. CDR1 and CDR2 from the germline V gene are SQVTM and ANQGSEA. CDR3 size: 12 residues. The CDR3 sequence is CSADSIFYGYTF. CDR3 sequence (DNA): TGCAGCGCCGACAGCATTTTCTATGGCTACACCTTC.

As regards this clone: The junction does not match germline at one end; this may be a read error. The chain is built from TRBV14 and TRBJ2-7; perhaps TRBD1 as D (5 bases). CDR3 length: 14 amino acids. Germline-derived CDR1 and CDR2 are SGHDN and FVKESK. CDR3 sequence: CASSQEGVRYAQYF. The CDR3 DNA is TGTGCCAGCAGCCAAGAAGGGGTGAGGTACGCGCAGTACTTC.

This chain uses TRBV6-1 with TRBJ2-3; possibly TRBD1 for D (7 bases). The CDR3 loop spans 15 amino acids. The germline CDR1 and CDR2 sequences are MNHNS and SASEGT. With 10 bases removed from V and 2 bases from J, the gap between germline ends came to 19 bases. The DNA of the CDR3 is TGTGCCACCCCTGGCGGGACAGCGAACACAGATACGCAGTATTTT. Its translation: CATPGGTANTDTQYF.

This sequence joins TRBV7-2 and TRBJ1-1; 7 bases map to TRBD1. Germline-derived CDR1 and CDR2 are SGHTA and FQGNSA. CDR3 length equals 15 residues. Losses at the gene ends were 5 bases for V and 2 bases for J; bases not matched to a gene: 8. CDR3 nucleotide sequence: TGTGCCAGCAGCCCAAGGGGGCCCACCAACACTGAAGCTTTCTTT. Translated: CASSPRGPTNTEAFF.

The V gene is TRBV28, the J gene TRBJ1-6, with D hard to call. The CDR3 extends over 14 amino acids. V was clipped by 7 bases and J by 8 bases, with 15 bases between them. Germline loops: CDR1 MDHEN, CDR2 SYDVKM. CDR3 sequence reads: CASTKTGGYSPLHF. The CDR3 DNA reads as TGTGCCAGCACGAAGACCGGCGGGTATTCACCCCTCCACTTT.

V and J are TRBV25-1 and TRBJ2-5; possible D gene TRBD1, 5 bases. CDR3 length: 13 amino acids. In germline, CDR1 is MGHDK, CDR2 SYGVNS. Trimming removed 0 bases at V and 5 bases at J, with 7 bases between. CDR3 DNA sequence: TGTGCCAGCAGTGAATACAGGGCTGAGACCCAGTACTTC. Its translation: CASSEYRAETQYF.

CDR3: CASSPPGGNYGYTF. The CDR3 DNA reads as TGTGCCAGCTCACCCCCCGGAGGGAACTATGGCTACACCTTC. This chain connects TRBV18 to TRBJ1-2; D call uncertain. CDR1 KGHSH and CDR2 LQKENI come from the germline V gene. V was pared by 3 bases and J by 2 bases, with 10 bases between. This CDR3 spans 14 amino acids.

The table lists this clone with a few counts. The J gene is TRBJ1-6, the V gene TRBV7-9, with D perhaps TRBD1 (6 bases). Between the trimmed V and J ends, which lost 5 bases and 11 bases, there was a span of 16 bases. The CDR3 extends over 14 amino acids. CDR1 and CDR2 (germline): SEHNR, FQNEAQ (reference sequence). The DNA for the CDR3 is TGTGCCAGCAGCGTAGACCAGGGGTGGCCACCCCTCCACTTT. The encoded protein is CASSVDQGWPPLHF.